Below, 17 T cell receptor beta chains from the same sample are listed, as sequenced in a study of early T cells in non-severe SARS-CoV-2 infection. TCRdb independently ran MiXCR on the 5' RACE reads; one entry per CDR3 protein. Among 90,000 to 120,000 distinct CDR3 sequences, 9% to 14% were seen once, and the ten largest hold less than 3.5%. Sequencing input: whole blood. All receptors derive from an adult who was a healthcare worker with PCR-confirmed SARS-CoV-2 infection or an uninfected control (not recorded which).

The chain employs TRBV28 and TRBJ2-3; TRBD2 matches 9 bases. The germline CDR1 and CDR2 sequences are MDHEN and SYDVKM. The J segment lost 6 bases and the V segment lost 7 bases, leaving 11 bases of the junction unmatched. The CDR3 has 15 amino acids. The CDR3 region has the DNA TGTGCCAGCACCAGCGGGGGGCCCCAAGGGGATACGCAGTATTTT. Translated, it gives CASTSGGPQGDTQYF.

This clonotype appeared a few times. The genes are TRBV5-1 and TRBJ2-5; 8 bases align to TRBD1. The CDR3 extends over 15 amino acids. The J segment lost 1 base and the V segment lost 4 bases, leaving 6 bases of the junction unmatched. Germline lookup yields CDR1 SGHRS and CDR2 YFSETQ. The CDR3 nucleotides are TGCGCCAGCAGCAGCCAGGGACAGGTCCAAGAGACCCAGTACTTC. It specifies CASSSQGQVQETQYF.

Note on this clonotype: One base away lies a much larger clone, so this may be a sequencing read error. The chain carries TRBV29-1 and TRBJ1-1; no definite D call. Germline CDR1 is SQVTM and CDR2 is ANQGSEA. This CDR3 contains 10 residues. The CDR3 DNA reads TGCAGCGTCTACACGGCTGAAGCTCTCTTT. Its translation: CSVYTAEALF.

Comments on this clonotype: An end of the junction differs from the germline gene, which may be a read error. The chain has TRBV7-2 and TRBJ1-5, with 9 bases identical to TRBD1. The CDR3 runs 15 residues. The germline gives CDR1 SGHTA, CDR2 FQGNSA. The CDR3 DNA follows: TGTGCCAGCAGCTTAGTGGGACAGGGTAATCGGCCCCAGCATTTT. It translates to CASSLVGQGNRPQHF. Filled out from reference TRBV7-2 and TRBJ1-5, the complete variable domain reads GAGVSQSPSNKVTEKGKDVELRCDPISGHTALYWYRQSLGQGLEFLIYFQGNSAPDKSGLPSDRFSAERTGGSVSTLTIQRTQQEDSAVYLCASSLVGQGNRPQHFGDGTRLSIL.

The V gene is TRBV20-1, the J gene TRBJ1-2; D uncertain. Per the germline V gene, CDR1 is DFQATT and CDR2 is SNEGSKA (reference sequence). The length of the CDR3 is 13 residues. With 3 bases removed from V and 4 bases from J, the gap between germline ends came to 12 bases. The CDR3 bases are TGCAGTGCTAGTTTAAGGGAGAGCTATGGCTACACCTTC. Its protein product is CSASLRESYGYTF.

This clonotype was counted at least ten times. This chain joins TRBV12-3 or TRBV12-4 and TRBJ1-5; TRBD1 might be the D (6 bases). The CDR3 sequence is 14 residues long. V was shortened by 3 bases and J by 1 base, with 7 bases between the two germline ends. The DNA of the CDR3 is TGTGCCAGCAGTTTTGGGGGCAGCAATCAGCCCCAGCATTTT. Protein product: CASSFGGSNQPQHF.

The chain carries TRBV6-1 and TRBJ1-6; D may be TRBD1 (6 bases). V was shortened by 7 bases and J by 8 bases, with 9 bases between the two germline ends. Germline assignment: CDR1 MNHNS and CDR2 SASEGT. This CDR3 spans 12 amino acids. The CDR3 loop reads CASNSGDSPLHF. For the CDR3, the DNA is TGTGCCAGCAATTCAGGGGATTCACCCCTCCACTTT.

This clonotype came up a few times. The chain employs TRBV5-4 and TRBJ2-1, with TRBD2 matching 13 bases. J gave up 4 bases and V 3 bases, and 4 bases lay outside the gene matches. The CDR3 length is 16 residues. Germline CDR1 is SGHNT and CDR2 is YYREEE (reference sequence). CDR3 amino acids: CASSSRLAGGYNEQFF. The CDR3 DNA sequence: TGTGCCAGCAGCTCCCGACTAGCGGGGGGATACAATGAGCAGTTCTTC.

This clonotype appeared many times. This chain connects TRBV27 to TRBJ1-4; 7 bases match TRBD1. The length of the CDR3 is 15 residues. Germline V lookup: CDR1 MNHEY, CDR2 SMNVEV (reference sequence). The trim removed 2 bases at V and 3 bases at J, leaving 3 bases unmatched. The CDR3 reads CASSLKGAANEKLFF. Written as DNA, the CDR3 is TGTGCCAGCAGTTTAAAGGGGGCGGCTAATGAAAAACTGTTTTTT.

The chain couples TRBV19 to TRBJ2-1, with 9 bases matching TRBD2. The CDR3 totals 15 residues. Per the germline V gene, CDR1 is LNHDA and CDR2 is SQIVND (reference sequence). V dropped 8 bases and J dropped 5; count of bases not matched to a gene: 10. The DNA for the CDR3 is TGTGCCAGTTCCGCCGGGACTAGCAACCACAATGAGCAGTTCTTC. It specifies CASSAGTSNHNEQFF.

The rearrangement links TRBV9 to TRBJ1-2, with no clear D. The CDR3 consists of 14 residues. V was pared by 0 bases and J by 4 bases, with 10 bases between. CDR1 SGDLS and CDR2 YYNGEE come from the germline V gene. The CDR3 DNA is TGTGCCAGCAGCGTAGATTCGGGGTTCTATGGCTACACCTTC. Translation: CASSVDSGFYGYTF.

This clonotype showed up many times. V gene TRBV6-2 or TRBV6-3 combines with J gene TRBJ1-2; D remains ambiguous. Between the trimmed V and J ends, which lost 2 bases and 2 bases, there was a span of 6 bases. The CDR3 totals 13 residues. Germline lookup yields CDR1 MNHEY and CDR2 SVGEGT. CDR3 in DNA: TGTGCCAGCAGTTACGGGCAGAACTATGGCTACACCTTC. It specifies CASSYGQNYGYTF.

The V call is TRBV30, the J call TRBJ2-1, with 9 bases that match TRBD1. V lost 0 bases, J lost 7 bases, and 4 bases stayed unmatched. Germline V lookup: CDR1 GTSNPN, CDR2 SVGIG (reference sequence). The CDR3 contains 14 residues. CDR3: CAWSVDRGINEQFF. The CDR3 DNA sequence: TGTGCCTGGAGTGTAGACAGGGGGATTAATGAGCAGTTCTTC.

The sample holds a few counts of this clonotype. The CDR3 loop reads CASSPRAGGLLFSYEQYF. The CDR3 DNA sequence: TGTGCCAGCAGCCCGCGGGCGGGGGGACTCTTATTCTCCTACGAGCAGTACTTC. The rearrangement uses TRBV12-3 or TRBV12-4 and TRBJ2-7; 8 bases fit TRBD2. This CDR3 spans 18 amino acids. The ends lost 6 bases at V and 0 bases at J; junction bases unmatched: 16.

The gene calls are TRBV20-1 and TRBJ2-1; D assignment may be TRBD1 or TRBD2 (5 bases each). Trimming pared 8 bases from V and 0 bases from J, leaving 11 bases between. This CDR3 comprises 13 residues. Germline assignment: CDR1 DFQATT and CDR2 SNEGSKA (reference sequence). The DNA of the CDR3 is TGCAGTCTCCGGGACGACTCCTACAATGAGCAGTTCTTC. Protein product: CSLRDDSYNEQFF.

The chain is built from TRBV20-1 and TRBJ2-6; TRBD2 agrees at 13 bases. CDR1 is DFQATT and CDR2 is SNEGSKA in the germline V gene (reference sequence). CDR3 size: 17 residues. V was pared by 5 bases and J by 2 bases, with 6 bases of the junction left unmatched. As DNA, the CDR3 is TGCAGTGCTTCCCGACTAGCGGGGGGCCCTGGGGCCAACGTCCTGACTTTC. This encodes CSASRLAGGPGANVLTF.

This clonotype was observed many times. CDR3 residues: CASSRDYGYTF. CDR3 bases: TGTGCCAGCAGCCGGGACTATGGCTACACCTTC. The V gene is TRBV28, the J gene TRBJ1-2; D not resolved. Germline assignment: CDR1 MDHEN and CDR2 SYDVKM. V lost 6 bases and J lost 3, with 5 bases in between. The CDR3 length is 11 residues.